The T cell receptor (beta chain) described here comes from a study of T-cell memory formation after mild COVID-19. Using its own MiXCR run on the 5' RACE reads, TCRdb lists one record per CDR3 protein. The table shows 300,000 to 350,000 distinct CDR3 sequences, with roughly an eighth occurring only once. The CDR3 is 14 residues long. V shed 3 bases and J shed 2 bases, with 11 bases lying between them. The genes are TRBV12-3 or TRBV12-4 and TRBJ2-7, with TRBD2 as a possible D gene (6 bases). Material: PBMCs or a T cell subset sorted from them (not recorded which). The TCR sequence derives from a man younger than 35 who had mild COVID-19 (a few samples of this study predate the infection). Cell type and time point are not known. This chain's CDR3 is CASSFGGSAYEQYF. As DNA, the CDR3 is TGTGCCAGCAGTTTTGGGGGGTCTGCCTACGAGCAGTACTTC.